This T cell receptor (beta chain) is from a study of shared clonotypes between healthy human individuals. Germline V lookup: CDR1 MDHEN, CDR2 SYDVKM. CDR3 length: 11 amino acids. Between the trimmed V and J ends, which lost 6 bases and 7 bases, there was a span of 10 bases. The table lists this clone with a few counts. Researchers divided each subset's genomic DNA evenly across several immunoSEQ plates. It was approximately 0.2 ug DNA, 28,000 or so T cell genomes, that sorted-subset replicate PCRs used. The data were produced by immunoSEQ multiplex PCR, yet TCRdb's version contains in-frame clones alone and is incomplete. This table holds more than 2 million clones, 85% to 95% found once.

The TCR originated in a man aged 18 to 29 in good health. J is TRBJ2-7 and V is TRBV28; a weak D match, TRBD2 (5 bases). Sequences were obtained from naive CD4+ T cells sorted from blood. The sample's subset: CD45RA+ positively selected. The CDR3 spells CASSRGGEQYF. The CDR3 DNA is TGTGCCAGCAGCAGAGGCGGGGAGCAGTACTTC.